This T cell receptor (beta chain) was profiled in a study of cytomegalovirus exposure and HLA in healthy donors. Looking at the study overall: Approximately 80 million unique TCRs, all from HLA-typed donors, were included in an early release of the data.

The PCR used 60 Vbeta and 13 Jbeta primers. Repertoires were generated with immunoSEQ multiplex PCR, while TCRdb's copy carries only in-frame clones and drops some. The table includes 95,000 to 150,000 clones, 81% detected once. The sample holds a few counts of this clone. Germline CDR1 and CDR2: GTSNPN and SVGIG (reference sequence). The V gene end was trimmed by 2 bases and the J gene end by 4 bases; junction bases not matched to a gene: 3. This CDR3 spans 14 amino acids. V gene TRBV30 combines with J gene TRBJ1-5; 9 positions agree with TRBD1. This TCR was sampled from a middle-aged woman in good health and CMV-seronegative. Material for sequencing was PBMCs. In DNA, the CDR3 is TGTGCCTGGAGTTACGGGACAGGGAATCAGCCCCAGCATTTT. This translates into CAWSYGTGNQPQHF.